The source of this TCR beta chain is a study of identical twins. Carrying unique molecular identifiers, the cDNA also gained a universal primer site through template switching. TCRdb ran MiXCR on the 5' RACE reads and lists one entry per CDR3 protein. The table lists hundreds of thousands of distinct CDR3 sequences, approximately 6% of them singletons, with about 1.8% in the top ten. V was cut by 6 bases and J by 10 bases, with 19 bases left in between. CDR3 length: 14 residues. CDR1 and CDR2 (germline): WSHSY, SAAADI. The study, taken as a whole, reports: Less excess twin sharing appeared in beta out-of-frame sequences. In cord blood, abundant beta clonotypes had fewer insertions; memory showed no trend.

Turning to this clonotype: The antigen remains unidentified.

Sequencing was done on a sample of naive T cells sorted from blood. The J gene is TRBJ2-1, the V gene TRBV10-2, with D perhaps given as TRBD1 or TRBD2 (6 bases each). The receptor was isolated from a man younger than 35 in good health. The CDR3 region has the DNA TGCGCCAGCAGCCGGGACATCCGGGACTCGGAGCAGTTCTTC. It encodes CASSRDIRDSEQFF.